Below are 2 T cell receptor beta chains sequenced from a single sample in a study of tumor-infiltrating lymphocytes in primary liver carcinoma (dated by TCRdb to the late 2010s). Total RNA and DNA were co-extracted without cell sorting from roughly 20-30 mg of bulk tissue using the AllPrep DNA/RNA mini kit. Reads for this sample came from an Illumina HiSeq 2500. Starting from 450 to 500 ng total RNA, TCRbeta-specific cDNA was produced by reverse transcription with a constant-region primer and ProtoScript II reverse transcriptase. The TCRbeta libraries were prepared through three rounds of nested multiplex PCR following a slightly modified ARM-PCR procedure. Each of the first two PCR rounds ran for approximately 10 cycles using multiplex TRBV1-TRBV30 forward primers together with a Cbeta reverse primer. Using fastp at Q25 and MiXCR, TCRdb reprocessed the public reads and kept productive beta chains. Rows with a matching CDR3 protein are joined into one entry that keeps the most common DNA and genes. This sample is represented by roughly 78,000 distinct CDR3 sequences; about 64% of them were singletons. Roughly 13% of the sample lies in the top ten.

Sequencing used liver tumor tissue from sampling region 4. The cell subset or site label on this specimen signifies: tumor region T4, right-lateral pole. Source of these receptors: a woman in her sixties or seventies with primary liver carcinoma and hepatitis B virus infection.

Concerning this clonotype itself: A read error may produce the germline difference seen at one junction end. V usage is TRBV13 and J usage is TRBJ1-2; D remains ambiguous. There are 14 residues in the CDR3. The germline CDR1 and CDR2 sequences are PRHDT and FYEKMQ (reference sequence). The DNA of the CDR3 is TGTACCAGCAGTCCCCGCGTGATTAACTATGGCTACACCTTC. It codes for CTSSPRVINYGYTF.

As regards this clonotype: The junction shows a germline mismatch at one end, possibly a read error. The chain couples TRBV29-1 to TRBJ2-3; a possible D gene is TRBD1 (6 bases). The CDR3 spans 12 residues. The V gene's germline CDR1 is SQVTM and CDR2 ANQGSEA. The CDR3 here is CSVEDSTETQYF. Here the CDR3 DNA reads TGCAGCGTGGAGGACAGCACAGAAACGCAGTATTTT.